This T cell receptor (beta chain) appears in the sequencing data of a study of T cell responses to AZD1222 COVID-19 vaccine. Whole-study findings and limits: Only a handful of people who got AZD1222 tested seropositive at baseline. Targeting of unmutated variant regions was reportedly seen in nearly half of spike-specific TCRs.

About this clone itself: The antigen remains undetermined.

Clones were read by immunoSEQ multiplex PCR, and TCRdb kept only the in-frame ones, dropping some. The sample includes about 120,000 clones, 94% of them seen just once. CDR1 is WNHNN, CDR2 SYGVQD, per germline (reference sequence). V shed 3 bases and J shed 6 bases, with 9 bases lying between them. The CDR3 is made up of 13 amino acids. This specimen was peripheral blood, taken 28 days after the second AZD1222 dose. The source is an adult who received the AZD1222 COVID-19 vaccine. This rearrangement joins TRBV10-1 to TRBJ2-1; perhaps D is TRBD1 or TRBD2 (6 bases each). Written as DNA, the CDR3 is TGCGCCAGCAGTGATGGGGGGCCCAATGAGCAGTTCTTC. Translation: CASSDGGPNEQFF.